This T cell receptor beta chain was sequenced in a study of T cell responses to AZD1222 COVID-19 vaccine. Measured with immunoSEQ multiplex PCR; TCRdb has only the in-frame clones, and not every one. The data show 45,000 to 55,000 clones, roughly three quarters seen once. General study results and limits: White British donors predominated, females outnumbered males, and clonal diversity was possibly underestimated.

As to this clone: Its antigen remains unknown.

The V segment lost 5 bases and the J segment 3 bases; nucleotides outside the gene matches: 10. The CDR3 runs to 15 residues. Germline assignment: CDR1 SQVTM and CDR2 ANQGSEA. The rearrangement joins TRBV29-1 to TRBJ1-2; 9 nucleotides agree with TRBD1. This sequence was found in an adult in good health. The source was peripheral blood, collected on day 0 of MenACWY control vaccination. The CDR3 DNA reads as TGCAGCGTTTTAACCGGGACAGGGCCATACTATGGCTACACCTTC. Protein: CSVLTGTGPYYGYTF.